This T cell receptor beta chain was observed in a study of graft-versus-host responses after intestinal transplantation. On the study more broadly: After anti-thymocyte globulin induction, recipients took tacrolimus and steroids for 3 to 4 years.

Here immunoSEQ multiplex PCR was the method, and the copy in TCRdb shows in-frame clones only, minus some. Here the sample spans around 92,000 clones, about 83% being singletons. Trimming left V 0 bases short and J 3 bases short, with 9 bases between. This CDR3 spans 14 amino acids. CDR1 and CDR2 (germline): MNHEY, SMNVEV (reference sequence). On this clone itself: Its antigen is still unknown.

Overall study results and limits: Some GvH clones were seen earlier in gut or blood, suggesting intestinal origin. Maximum circulating GvH clone levels tracked with early post-transplant HvG decreases.

The chain is built from TRBV27 and TRBJ2-7; D is uncertain. The sequenced sample was PBMCs, obtained 255 days after intestinal transplant. This clonotype was sampled from a human patient who received an intestinal transplant, so some T cells may come from the graft donor. CDR3 amino acids: CASSLSTGSYEQYV. The CDR3 DNA reads TGTGCCAGCAGTTTATCCACTGGAAGCTACGAGCAGTACGTC.